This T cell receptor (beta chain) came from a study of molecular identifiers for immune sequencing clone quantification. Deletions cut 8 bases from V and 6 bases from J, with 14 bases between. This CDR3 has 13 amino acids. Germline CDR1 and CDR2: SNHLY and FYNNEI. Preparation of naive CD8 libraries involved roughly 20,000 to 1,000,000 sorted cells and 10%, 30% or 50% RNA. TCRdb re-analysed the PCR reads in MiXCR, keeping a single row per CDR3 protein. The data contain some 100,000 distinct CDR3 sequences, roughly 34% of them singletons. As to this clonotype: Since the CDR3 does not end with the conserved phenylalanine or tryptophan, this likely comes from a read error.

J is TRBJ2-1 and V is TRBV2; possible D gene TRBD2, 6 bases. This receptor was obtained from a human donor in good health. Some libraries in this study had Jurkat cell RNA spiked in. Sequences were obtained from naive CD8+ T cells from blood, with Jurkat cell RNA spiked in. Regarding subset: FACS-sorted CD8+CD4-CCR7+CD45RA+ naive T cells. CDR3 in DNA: TGTGCCAGCGAGGGAACGGGGGTCAATGAGCAGTTCTCC. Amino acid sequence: CASEGTGVNEQFS.